A selection of T cell receptor beta chains follows, all from one sample in a study of Ad26.COV2.S vaccination and SARS-CoV-2 variants. The data were produced by immunoSEQ multiplex PCR, yet TCRdb's version contains in-frame clones alone and is incomplete. The sample consists of around 340,000 clones, around 88% of them appearing once. The input for sequencing was peripheral blood, taken in a trial of Ad26.COV2.S vaccine versus placebo. All receptors come from a person between 18 and 65 years old who received the Ad26.COV2.S COVID-19 vaccine or a placebo. The CDR3 runs from the conserved cysteine through the conserved F or W. The D gene is left open where the match is weak. The size field is filled for only some rows; it gives once, few, many or a size class.

V,D,J,length,size,CDR3,DNA
TRBV7-9,TRBD2,TRBJ2-7,14,.,CASSKREGQNEQYF,TGTGCCAGCAGCAAGCGGGAGGGCCAGAACGAGCAGTACTTC
TRBV30,TRBD2,TRBJ2-3,14,.,CAWTLAGVADTQYF,TGTGCCTGGACCCTAGCGGGAGTAGCTGATACGCAGTATTTT
TRBV2,.,TRBJ2-5,14,.,CASSPDTAGETQYF,TGTGCCAGCAGCCCCGATACGGCAGGAGAGACCCAGTACTTC
TRBV6-5,TRBD1,TRBJ1-5,15,.,CASKALTGGYQPQHF,TGTGCCAGCAAAGCCCTGACAGGGGGTTATCAGCCCCAGCATTTT
TRBV7-8,.,TRBJ1-4,16,.,CASSPLGRTDNEKLFF,TGTGCCAGCAGCCCTTTAGGACGGACGGATAATGAAAAACTGTTTTTT
TRBV29-1,.,TRBJ2-7,13,.,CSVEGPTTGEQYF,TGCAGCGTTGAGGGTCCGACAACGGGGGAGCAGTACTTC
TRBV6-5,TRBD1,TRBJ1-1,15,.,CASSYVGQGGTEAFF,TGTGCCAGCAGTTACGTTGGGCAGGGGGGCACTGAAGCTTTCTTT
TRBV19,TRBD1,TRBJ1-5,16,.,CASSVRQGAIQQPQHF,TGTGCCAGTAGTGTAAGACAGGGGGCTATTCAGCAGCCCCAGCATTTT
TRBV7-9,TRBD2,TRBJ2-2,12,.,CASGEGTGELFF,TGTGCCAGCGGGGAGGGCACCGGGGAGCTGTTTTTT
TRBV4-1,.,TRBJ1-1,15,.,CASSQTPGQNTEAFF,TGCGCCAGCAGCCAAACGCCGGGACAGAACACTGAAGCTTTCTTT
TRBV6-1,.,TRBJ2-7,14,.,CASSDQGSSYEQYF,TGTGCCAGCAGTGACCAGGGGAGCTCCTACGAGCAGTACTTC
TRBV5-6,.,TRBJ1-1,14,.,CASSLRNRFVAAFF,TGTGCCAGCAGCTTGCGTAACAGGTTCGTAGCGGCTTTCTTT
TRBV10-2,.,TRBJ2-5,13,.,CASSRRPQETQYF,TGCGCCAGCTCTCGGAGGCCTCAAGAGACCCAGTACTTC
TRBV7-8,TRBD2,TRBJ2-1,14,.,CASSLLAGENEQFF,TGTGCCAGCAGCCTACTAGCGGGAGAAAATGAGCAGTTCTTC
TRBV9,.,TRBJ2-7,13,.,CASSPGKTYEQYF,TGTGCCAGCAGTCCTGGAAAGACCTACGAGCAGTACTTC
TRBV28,.,TRBJ2-1,13,.,CASSLGGVNEQFF,TGTGCCAGCAGTTTAGGAGGGGTAAATGAGCAGTTCTTC
TRBV24-1,TRBD2,TRBJ2-3,15,.,CATSGQRGDTDTQYF,TGTGCCACCAGTGGGCAGCGGGGGGACACAGATACGCAGTATTTT
TRBV3-1/TRBV3-2,.,TRBJ1-2,14,.,CASSQAAGNYGYTF,TGTGCCAGCAGCCAAGCTGCGGGAAACTATGGCTACACCTTC
TRBV2,.,TRBJ1-3,15,.,CASRTGRSSGNTIYF,TGTGCCAGCAGGACTGGACGGTCCTCTGGAAACACCATATATTTT
TRBV5-4,TRBD1,TRBJ2-1,16,once,CASSVTGGIAYNEQFF,TGTGCCAGCAGCGTTACAGGGGGAATTGCTTACAATGAGCAGTTCTTC
TRBV30,.,TRBJ2-2,12,once,CAWGLGPGELFF,TGTGCCTGGGGACTGGGGCCCGGGGAGCTGTTTTTT
TRBV7-8,TRBD2,TRBJ2-5,15,.,CASSPGRAVGETQYF,TGTGCCAGCAGCCCCGGGAGGGCCGTCGGAGAGACCCAGTACTTC
TRBV6-5,TRBD1,TRBJ2-1,15,.,CASSLDRAAYNEQFF,TGTGCCAGCAGTCTGGACAGGGCGGCCTACAATGAGCAGTTCTTC
TRBV13,TRBD2,TRBJ2-3,16,.,CASSPWGAGSTDTQYF,TGTGCCAGCAGCCCCTGGGGAGCGGGGTCCACAGATACGCAGTATTTT
TRBV28,.,TRBJ2-2,14,.,CASSRDMNTGELFF,TGTGCCAGCAGCCGTGACATGAACACCGGGGAGCTGTTTTTT